The TCR beta chain described here comes from a study of shared clonotypes between healthy human individuals. Donors were healthy HIV-negative adults without recently reported acute infections or vaccinations. Only Caucasian adults living in Nashville, Tennessee made up the donor group. Worth noting for this clone: Its specificity is not known.

Study-wide results and caveats: Apart from blood, nothing was sampled; tissue repertoires likely differ.

CDR3 length equals 12 residues. V was cut by 2 bases and J by 8 bases, with 9 bases left in between. CDR1 and CDR2 (germline): MDHEN, SYDVKM. The authors distributed each subset's genomic DNA evenly over several immunoSEQ plates. TCRdb's table, derived via immunoSEQ multiplex PCR, lists solely in-frame clones and lacks some. The data show about 470,000 clones, with 70% to 80% seen just once and about 13% held by the top ten. The TCR originated in a woman aged 40 to 50 in good health. Some clones in this sample may be carry-over from other donors' samples. The chain is built from TRBV28 and TRBJ1-2, with D hard to call. Source material: PBMCs. The CDR3 loop reads CASSLIPAGYTF. CDR3 sequence (DNA): TGTGCCAGCAGTTTAATCCCTGCAGGCTACACCTTC.